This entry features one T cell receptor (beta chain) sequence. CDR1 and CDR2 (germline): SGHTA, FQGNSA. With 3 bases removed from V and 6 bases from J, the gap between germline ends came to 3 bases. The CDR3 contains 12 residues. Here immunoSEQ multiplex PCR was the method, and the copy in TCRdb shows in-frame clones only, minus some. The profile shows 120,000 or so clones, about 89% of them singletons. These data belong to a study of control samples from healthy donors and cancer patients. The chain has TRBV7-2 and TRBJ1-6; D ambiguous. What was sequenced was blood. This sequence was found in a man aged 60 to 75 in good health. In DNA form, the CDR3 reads TGTGCCAGCAGCTTTAGTAATTCACCCCTCCACTTT. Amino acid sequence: CASSFSNSPLHF.